The clone carrying this TCR beta chain was observed a single time. This sample is part of a study of blood T cell repertoires in COVID-19. Study context: There were acute and convalescent COVID-19 samples, and they came from the United States, Italy and Spain.

Per the germline V gene, CDR1 is SGHAT and CDR2 is FQDESV (reference sequence). The CDR3 is made up of 15 amino acids. Germline trimming cut 5 bases from V and 2 bases from J; bases unmatched to any gene: 8. Clones were read by immunoSEQ multiplex PCR, and TCRdb kept only the in-frame ones, dropping some. This sample has 190,000 or so clones, with around four fifths found just once. The V gene is TRBV11-1, the J gene TRBJ1-1; 7 nucleotides line up with TRBD1. The sequence was obtained from a human donor with acute or convalescent COVID-19. The donor label of this sample is uncertain. Sequencing input: peripheral blood. CDR3 loop: CASSRDRAVNTEAFF. In DNA, the CDR3 is TGTGCCAGCAGCCGTGACAGGGCGGTTAACACTGAAGCTTTCTTT. Full variable domain (missing parts from reference TRBV11-1 and TRBJ1-1): EAEVAQSPRYKITEKSQAVAFWCDPISGHATLYWYRQILGQGPELLVQFQDESVVDDSQLPKDRFSAERLKGVDSTLKIQPAELGDSAMYLCASSRDRAVNTEAFFGQGTRLTVV.